This T cell receptor (beta chain) was captured by sequencing in a study of CD8 T cells in ankylosing spondylitis (dated by TCRdb to between 2016 and 2019). Broadly, across the study: The study profiled T cell receptor beta repertoires in healthy donors and ankylosing spondylitis patients to find disease-linked TCR variants. The full study cohort was made up of under 30 ankylosing spondylitis patients and around 100 healthy donors. Peripheral blood was sampled, and synovial fluid was also collected from ankylosing spondylitis patients.

What the research found in general, with its limitations: Some motif variants were previously reported in synovial fluid and blood of reactive arthritis patients, suggesting common disease-initiation mechanisms. The disease-linked clones showed a CD8+ phenotype and occurred at relatively low frequencies in peripheral blood. A TCR beta motif of 8 or 9 highly homologous amino acid variants appeared characteristic of blood from ankylosing spondylitis patients. Significant enrichment of the disease-linked clones was reported in matched synovial fluid samples from ankylosing spondylitis patients.

For CDR1 and CDR2, the germline V gene lists SQVTM and ANQGSEA. The CDR3 runs 14 amino acids, cysteine and phenylalanine included. Only the CDR3 region is kept as DNA, spanning 42 bases read in frame from base 1. Trimming at the junction amounts to 5 bases on V and 7 bases on J, and the germline ends lie 20 bases apart. This clonotype was counted many times. Its antigen remains unidentified. Base qualities are not at hand, and no much larger clone is one base apart. Data came from an Illumina HiSeq 2500. TCR beta libraries were prepared by quantitative 5'-RACE with molecular barcodes. The study's own analysis went as follows. A new computational method based on a probabilistic model of VDJ rearrangement was used to identify disease-linked TCR variants. TCRdb itself trimmed the public reads at Q25 with fastp, ran MiXCR and retained productive beta chains. Under each unique CDR3 protein, matching rows form one entry showing the most common genes and DNA. What appears here as the V and J calls and clone size reflects TCRdb's work, not the paper's. The sample records some 840,000 distinct CDR3 sequences, 12% of which are singletons. The ten largest clones represent approximately 0.5% of the sample.

This TCR derives from a male donor with ankylosing spondylitis. What was sequenced was blood, either unsorted or a sorted T cell fraction (not recorded which). The chain is assembled from TRBV29-1 and TRBJ1-2, and TRBD1 may be the D gene, going by 5 matching bases. CDR3 loop: CSVPLWGESSGYTF. The base sequence is TGCAGCGTTCCTCTCTGGGGGGAATCATCTGGCTACACCTTC.